This T cell receptor beta chain was sequenced during a study of blood T cell repertoires in COVID-19. Study-wide background: Samples of COVID-19 (acute and convalescent) were obtained from the United States, Italy and Spain. Sources were T cells, B-cell-depleted T cells, or PBMCs; the material itself was cDNA or gDNA.

Enrolled during active infection, Seattle patients were then followed longitudinally. TCRdb's copy holds only in-frame clones and misses some; the assay was immunoSEQ multiplex PCR. In the table there are about 200,000 clones, 92% of which are singletons. The clonotype comes from a man in his sixties with COVID-19, enrolled during active disease. The specimen sequenced was peripheral blood.

The CDR3 loop reads CASSYDPSAEAFF. For the CDR3, the DNA is TGCGCCAGCAGCTACGACCCGAGCGCTGAAGCTTTCTTT. The V gene is TRBV10-1, the J gene TRBJ1-1; no clear D. CDR3 length equals 13 residues. Germline loops: CDR1 WNHNN, CDR2 SYGVQD (reference sequence). V lost 6 bases, J lost 6 bases, and 14 bases lay in between.